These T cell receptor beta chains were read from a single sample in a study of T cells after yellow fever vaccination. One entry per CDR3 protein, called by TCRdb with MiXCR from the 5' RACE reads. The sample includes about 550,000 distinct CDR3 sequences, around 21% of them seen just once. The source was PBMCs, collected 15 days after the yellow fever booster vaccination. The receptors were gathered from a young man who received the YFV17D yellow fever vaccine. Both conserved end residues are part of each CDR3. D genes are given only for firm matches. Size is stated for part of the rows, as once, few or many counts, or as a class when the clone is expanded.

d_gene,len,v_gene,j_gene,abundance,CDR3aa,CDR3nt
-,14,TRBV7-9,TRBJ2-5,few,CASSSGPRGQTQYF,TGTGCCAGCAGCTCCGGGCCACGGGGTCAGACCCAGTACTTC
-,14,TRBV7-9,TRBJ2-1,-,CASSFWDRDNEQFF,TGTGCCAGCAGCTTCTGGGATCGCGACAATGAGCAGTTCTTC
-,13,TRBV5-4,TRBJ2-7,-,CASSLTGTTEQYF,TGTGCCAGCAGCTTAACCGGGACAACCGAGCAGTACTTC
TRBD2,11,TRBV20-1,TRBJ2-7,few,CSALLAGEQYF,TGCAGTGCTTTACTAGCGGGCGAGCAGTACTTC
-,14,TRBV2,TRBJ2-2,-,CASRAAQGIGELFF,TGTGCCAGCAGAGCCGCGCAGGGCATCGGGGAGCTGTTTTTT
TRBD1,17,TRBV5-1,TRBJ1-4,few,CASSPNRGSRSNEKLFF,TGCGCCAGCAGCCCGAACAGGGGGAGTAGGTCTAATGAAAAACTGTTTTTT
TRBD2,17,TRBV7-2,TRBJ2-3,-,CASSRFMSSGRLVTQYF,TGTGCCAGCAGCCGATTCATGAGTAGCGGGAGATTAGTTACGCAGTATTTT
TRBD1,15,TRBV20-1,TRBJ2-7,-,CSARDLLRGSYEQYF,TGCAGTGCTAGAGATCTGCTCAGGGGGTCCTACGAGCAGTACTTC
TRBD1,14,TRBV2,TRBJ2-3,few,CANNRGRSTDTQYF,TGTGCCAACAACAGGGGACGTAGCACAGATACGCAGTATTTT
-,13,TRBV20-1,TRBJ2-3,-,CSAEQRGTDTQYF,TGCAGTGCTGAACAGCGGGGCACAGATACGCAGTATTTT
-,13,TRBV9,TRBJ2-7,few,CASSGPDSYEQYF,TGTGCCAGCAGCGGCCCGGACAGCTACGAGCAGTACTTC
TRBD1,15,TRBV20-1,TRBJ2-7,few,CSALAGQGPPYEQYF,TGCAGTGCTCTCGCGGGACAGGGTCCCCCCTACGAGCAGTACTTC
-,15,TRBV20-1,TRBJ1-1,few,CSAIRSGRVLAEAFF,TGCAGTGCTATTAGGTCGGGCAGGGTGTTGGCTGAAGCTTTCTTT
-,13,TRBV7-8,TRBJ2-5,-,CASGRDHQETQYF,TGTGCCAGCGGTAGGGACCACCAAGAGACCCAGTACTTC
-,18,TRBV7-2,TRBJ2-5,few,CASSLARDGGRDLETQYF,TGTGCCAGCAGCTTAGCCCGGGACGGGGGGCGAGATTTAGAGACCCAGTACTTC
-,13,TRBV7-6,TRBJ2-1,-,CASSPYGAYEQFF,TGTGCCAGCAGCCCTTATGGGGCCTATGAGCAGTTCTTC
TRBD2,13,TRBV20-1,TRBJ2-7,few,CSARAGGDYEQYF,TGCAGTGCTAGAGCGGGGGGGGACTACGAGCAGTACTTC
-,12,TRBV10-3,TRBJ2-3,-,CAISGTPDTQYF,TGTGCCATCAGTGGGACTCCAGATACGCAGTATTTT
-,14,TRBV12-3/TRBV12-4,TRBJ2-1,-,CASREWGERNEQFF,TGTGCCAGCAGGGAGTGGGGGGAACGGAATGAGCAGTTCTTC
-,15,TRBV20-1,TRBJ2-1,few,CSASPGGASYNEQFF,TGCAGTGCGAGCCCTGGGGGGGCATCGTACAATGAGCAGTTCTTC
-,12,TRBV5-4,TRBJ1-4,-,CASSLTDGKLFF,TGTGCCAGCAGCTTGACTGATGGGAAACTGTTTTTT
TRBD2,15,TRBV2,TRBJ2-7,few,CASSEARVGGREQYF,TGTGCCAGCAGTGAAGCGCGTGTGGGAGGGCGTGAGCAGTACTTC
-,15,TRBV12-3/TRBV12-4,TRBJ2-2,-,CASTLGRRGTGELFF,TGTGCCAGCACCCTGGGGAGAAGGGGGACCGGGGAGCTGTTTTTT
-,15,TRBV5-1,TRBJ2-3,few,CASSSNPGPTDTQYF,TGCGCCAGCAGCTCGAACCCCGGGCCGACAGATACGCAGTATTTT
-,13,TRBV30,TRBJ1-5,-,CAWTEDSNQPQHF,TGTGCCTGGACGGAGGATAGCAATCAGCCCCAGCATTTT
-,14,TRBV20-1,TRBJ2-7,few,CSANTPRSYYEQYF,TGCAGTGCTAACACTCCCCGGTCGTATTACGAGCAGTACTTC